This T cell receptor (beta chain) was recovered during a study of blood T cell repertoires in COVID-19. The CDR3 has 13 amino acids. Trimming took 2 bases from V and 0 from J, leaving 7 bases between them. CDR1 and CDR2 from the germline V gene are GTSNPN and SVGIG (reference sequence). In the authors' workflow: The assay estimated nucleated cells by amplifying reference gene primers. The protocol was immunoSEQ multiplex PCR, while the TCRdb copy is restricted to in-frame clones and leaves out a portion. V and J calls and clone size follow that table, whereas D and trimming were derived from the DNA. The data hold 110,000 to 150,000 clones, with about 80% observed a single time.

The sequencing input was peripheral blood. V and J are TRBV30 and TRBJ1-1; no definite D call. The clonotype comes from a human donor in a cohort sampled during active COVID-19. CDR3 sequence (DNA): TGTGCCTGGAGTTCAGGCCTGAACACTGAAGCTTTCTTT. Translating gives CAWSSGLNTEAFF.